Sequencing of this T cell receptor beta chain was carried out in a study of beta chain features in type 1 diabetes. Study outcomes and limitations: People with Type 1 diabetes carried modestly yet significantly shorter TCRB CDR3s in all four CD4+ subsets. There was a possibility that cDNA sequencing over-represented cells with high TCR expression. Naive, central memory and regulatory TCRB repertoires appeared more similar among patients than healthy donors.

Germline CDR1 is SGHNT and CDR2 is YYREEE (reference sequence). This CDR3 comprises 14 residues. Trimming at V came to 2 bases and at J to 5 bases, leaving 4 bases not matched to a gene. The investigators reverse transcribed all of the isolated RNA, so they sequenced expressed TCRB transcripts. Clones were read by immunoSEQ multiplex PCR, and TCRdb kept only the in-frame ones, dropping some. The sample holds about 53,000 clones; about 60% are singletons and the top ten take around 0.29%. As regards this clone: Its antigen is not known.

The sequencing input was stem cell memory CD4+ T cells from blood. The sequence came from a woman aged 25 to 45 with type 1 diabetes. J is TRBJ2-7 and V is TRBV5-4; 10 bases agree with TRBD1. CDR3 sequence (DNA): TGTGCCAGCAGCTTTGGACAGGGGGTCGACGAGCAGTACTTC. Its protein product is CASSFGQGVDEQYF.